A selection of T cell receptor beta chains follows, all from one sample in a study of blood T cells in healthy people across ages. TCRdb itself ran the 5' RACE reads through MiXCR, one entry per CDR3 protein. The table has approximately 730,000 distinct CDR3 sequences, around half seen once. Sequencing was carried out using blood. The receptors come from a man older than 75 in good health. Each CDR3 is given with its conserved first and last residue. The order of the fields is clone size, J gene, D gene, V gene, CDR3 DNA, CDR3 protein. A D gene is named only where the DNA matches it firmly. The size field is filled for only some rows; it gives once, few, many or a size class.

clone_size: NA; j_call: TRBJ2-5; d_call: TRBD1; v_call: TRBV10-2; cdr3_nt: TGCGCCAGCAGTGAGATGGGACAGGGGGTTTTAGAGACCCAGTACTTC; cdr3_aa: CASSEMGQGVLETQYF
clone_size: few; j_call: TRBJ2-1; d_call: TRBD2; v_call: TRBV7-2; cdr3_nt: TGTGCCAGCAGCTTATTTGCGGGAGGTTATTACAATGAGCAGTTCTTC; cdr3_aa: CASSLFAGGYYNEQFF
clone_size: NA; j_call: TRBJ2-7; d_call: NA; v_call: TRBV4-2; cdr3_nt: TGTGCCAGCAGCCCTCGAGGCATTACCTACGAGCAGTACTTC; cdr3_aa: CASSPRGITYEQYF
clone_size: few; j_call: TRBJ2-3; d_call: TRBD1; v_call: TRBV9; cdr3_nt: TGTGCCAGCAAAGGCAGGGGGTATGATACGCAGTATTTT; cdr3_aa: CASKGRGYDTQYF
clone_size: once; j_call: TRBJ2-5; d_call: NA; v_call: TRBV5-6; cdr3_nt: TGTGCCAGCAGCTTGTTCCAGGTACAAGAGACCCAGTACTTC; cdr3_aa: CASSLFQVQETQYF
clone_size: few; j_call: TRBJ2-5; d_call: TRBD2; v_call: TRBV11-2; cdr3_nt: TGTGCCAGCAGCTTGGAAAGCAGCGGGAGGTGGGAGACCCAGTACTTC; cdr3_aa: CASSLESSGRWETQYF
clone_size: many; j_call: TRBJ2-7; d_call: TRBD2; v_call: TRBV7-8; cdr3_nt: TGTGCCAGCAGCTTCGGGGAGCGGGGGGTTACCTACGAGCAGTACTTC; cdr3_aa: CASSFGERGVTYEQYF
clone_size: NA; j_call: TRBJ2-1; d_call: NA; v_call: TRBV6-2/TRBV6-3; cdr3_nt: TGTGCCAGCAGTTACTCGGGCTGGGCGACAGGGACTTCCCGGGACCCCTCCTACAATGAGCAGTTCTTC; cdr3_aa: CASSYSGWATGTSRDPSYNEQFF
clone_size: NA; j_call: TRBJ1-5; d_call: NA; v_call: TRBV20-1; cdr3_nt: TGCAGTGCTAGAGATAGAAGAGGTAATCAGCCCCAGCATTTT; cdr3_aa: CSARDRRGNQPQHF
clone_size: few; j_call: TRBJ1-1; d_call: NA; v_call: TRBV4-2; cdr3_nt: TGTGCCAGCAGCCAAGATCGGGGCCGGACTGAAGCTTTCTTT; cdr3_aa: CASSQDRGRTEAFF
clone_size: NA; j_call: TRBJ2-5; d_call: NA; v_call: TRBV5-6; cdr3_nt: TGTGCCAGCAGCTTGTTTGGGCGGGCGGAGGAACAAGAGACCCAGTACTTC; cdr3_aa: CASSLFGRAEEQETQYF
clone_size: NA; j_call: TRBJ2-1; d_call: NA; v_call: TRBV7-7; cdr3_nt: TGTGCCAGCAGCTCGACGTGGGGCGTGGATCTCAATGAGCAGTTCTTC; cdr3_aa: CASSSTWGVDLNEQFF
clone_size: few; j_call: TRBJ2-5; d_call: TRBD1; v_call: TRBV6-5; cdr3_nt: TGTGCCAGCAGCGAACAGGGGAACGCGCAGTACTTC; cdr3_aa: CASSEQGNAQYF
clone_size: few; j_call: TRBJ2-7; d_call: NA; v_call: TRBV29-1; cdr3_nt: TGCAGCGCCCTCTCGATCGCCTACGAGCAGTACTTC; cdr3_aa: CSALSIAYEQYF
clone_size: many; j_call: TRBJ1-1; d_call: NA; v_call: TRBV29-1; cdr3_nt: TGCAGCGTCATCGGAGGGGCAGCTTTCTTT; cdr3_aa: CSVIGGAAFF
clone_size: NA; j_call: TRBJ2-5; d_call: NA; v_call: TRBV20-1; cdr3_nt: TGCAGTGTTCCCACCGGGACTTCTCAAGAGACCCAGTACTTC; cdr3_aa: CSVPTGTSQETQYF
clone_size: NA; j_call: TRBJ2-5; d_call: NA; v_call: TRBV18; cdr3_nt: TGTGCCAGCTCCTCCCTATCCGGGGGCTCCTCAGGGGAGACCCAGTACTTC; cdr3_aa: CASSSLSGGSSGETQYF
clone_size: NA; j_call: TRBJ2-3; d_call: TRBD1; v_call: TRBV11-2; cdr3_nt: TGTGCCAGCAGCTTAGGGCGTCGAGGGACAGTTGAAGACCGGACAGATACGCAGTATTTT; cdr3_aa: CASSLGRRGTVEDRTDTQYF
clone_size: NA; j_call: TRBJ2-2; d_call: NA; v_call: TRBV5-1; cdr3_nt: TGCGCCAGCAGCCCCGGACGATACACCGGGGAGCTGTTTTTT; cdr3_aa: CASSPGRYTGELFF
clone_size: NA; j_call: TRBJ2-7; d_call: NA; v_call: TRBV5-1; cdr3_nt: TGCGCCAGCAGCTTGCCGACGGAGCCTACCTACGAGCAGTACTTC; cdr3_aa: CASSLPTEPTYEQYF
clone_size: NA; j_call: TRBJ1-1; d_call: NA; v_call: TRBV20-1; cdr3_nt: TGCAGGGCGAGGGTCGCAGGCCTATTGAACACTGAAGCTTTCTTT; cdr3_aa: CRARVAGLLNTEAFF
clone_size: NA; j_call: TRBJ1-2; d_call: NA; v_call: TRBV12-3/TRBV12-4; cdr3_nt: TGTGCCAGCACTACTTCACCCTTACTTGGCTATGGCTACACCTTC; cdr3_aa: CASTTSPLLGYGYTF
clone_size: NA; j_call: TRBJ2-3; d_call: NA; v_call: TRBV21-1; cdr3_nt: TGTGCCAGCAGCAAACACCACAGGTCTAGACACAGATACGCGTATTTT; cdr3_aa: CASSKHHRSRHRYAYF
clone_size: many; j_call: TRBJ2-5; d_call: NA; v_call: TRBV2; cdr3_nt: TGTGCCAGCAGTAGGGGTTTGCGGGAGACCCAGTACTTC; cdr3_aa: CASSRGLRETQYF
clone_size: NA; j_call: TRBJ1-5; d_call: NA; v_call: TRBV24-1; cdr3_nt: TGTGCCACCAGTGATGGGGCCCGGCCCCAGCATTTT; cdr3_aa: CATSDGARPQHF
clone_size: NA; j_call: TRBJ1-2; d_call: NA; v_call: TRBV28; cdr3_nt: TGTGCCAGCAGTTCAGGACACATTAACTATGGCTACACCTTC; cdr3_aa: CASSSGHINYGYTF
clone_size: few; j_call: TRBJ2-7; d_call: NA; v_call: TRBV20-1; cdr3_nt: TGCAGTGCTAAGGAGAGCTCCTACGAGCAGTACTTC; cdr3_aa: CSAKESSYEQYF
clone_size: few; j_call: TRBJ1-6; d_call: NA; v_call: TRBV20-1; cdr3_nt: TGCAGTGCTAGAGTAGGGCAGAGGGGATCACCCCTCCACTTT; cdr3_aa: CSARVGQRGSPLHF
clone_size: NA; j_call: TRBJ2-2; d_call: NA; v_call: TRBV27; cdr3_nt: TGTGCCAGCAGTTTAAAAGGGATCGGGGAGCTGTTTTTT; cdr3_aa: CASSLKGIGELFF
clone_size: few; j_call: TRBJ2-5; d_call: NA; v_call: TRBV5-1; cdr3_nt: TGCGCCAGCAGCTTAGCAGGGTGGATGGGCCAAGAGACCCAGTACTTC; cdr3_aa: CASSLAGWMGQETQYF
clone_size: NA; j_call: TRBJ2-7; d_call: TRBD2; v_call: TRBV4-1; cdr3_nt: TGCGCCAGCAGCCAAGTGATAGCGGGGGCCTACGAGCAGTACTTC; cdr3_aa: CASSQVIAGAYEQYF
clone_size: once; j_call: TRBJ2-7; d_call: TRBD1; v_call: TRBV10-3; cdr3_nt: TGTGCCATCAGCAACCGGGACAGGAGCTACGAGCAGTACTTC; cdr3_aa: CAISNRDRSYEQYF
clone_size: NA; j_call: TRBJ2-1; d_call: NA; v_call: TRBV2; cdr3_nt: TGTGCCCTCGTTGGGGTTCGGTCCTACAATGAGCAGTTCTTC; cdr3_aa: CALVGVRSYNEQFF
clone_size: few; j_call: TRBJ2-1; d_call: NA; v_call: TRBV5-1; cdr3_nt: TGCGCCAGCAGCTTGCAGACAGGTTCCTACAATGAGCAGTTCTTC; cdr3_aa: CASSLQTGSYNEQFF
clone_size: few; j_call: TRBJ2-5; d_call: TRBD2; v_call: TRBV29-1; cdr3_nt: TGCAGCGGTGGACTAGCGGGATTCGGTGAGACCCAGTACTTC; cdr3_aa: CSGGLAGFGETQYF
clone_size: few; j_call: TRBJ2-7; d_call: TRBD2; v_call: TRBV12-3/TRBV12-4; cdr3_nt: TGTGCCAGCAGCCCTCTAGCGGGAGGGCCCTCCTACGAGCAGTACTTC; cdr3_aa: CASSPLAGGPSYEQYF
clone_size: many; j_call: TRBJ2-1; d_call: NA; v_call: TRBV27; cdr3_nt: TGTGCCAGCAGCCGGAGCGGGAATGAGCAGTTCTTC; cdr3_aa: CASSRSGNEQFF
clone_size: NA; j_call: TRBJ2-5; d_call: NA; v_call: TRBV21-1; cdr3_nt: TGTGCCAGCAGCAAAGTGGTGTGCAGGGGGTTGTCAGAGACCCAGTACTTC; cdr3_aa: CASSKVVCRGLSETQYF
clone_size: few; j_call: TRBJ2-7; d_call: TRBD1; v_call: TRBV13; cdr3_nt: TGTGCCAGCAGCCATACCGGGACAGGCTACGAGCAGTACTTC; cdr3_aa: CASSHTGTGYEQYF
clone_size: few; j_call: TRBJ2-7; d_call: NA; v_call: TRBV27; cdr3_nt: TGTGCCAGCAGTCCTCTCGGGCTCCAGGGTCACGAGCAGTACTTC; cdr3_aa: CASSPLGLQGHEQYF
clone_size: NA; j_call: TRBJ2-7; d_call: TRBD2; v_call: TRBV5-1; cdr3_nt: TGCGCCAGCAGCTTGGTAGCGGGAGAACACGAGCAGTACTTC; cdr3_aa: CASSLVAGEHEQYF
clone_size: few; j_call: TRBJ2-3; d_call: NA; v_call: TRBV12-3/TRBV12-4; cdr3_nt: TGTGCCAGCAGCAGATCTTTGGGGGGCGAGCACAGATACGCGTATTTT; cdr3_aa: CASSRSLGGEHRYAYF
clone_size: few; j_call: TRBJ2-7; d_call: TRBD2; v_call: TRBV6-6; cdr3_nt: TGTGCCAGCAGTTACTCGGCGGGAGGGCGGTACGAGCAGTACTTC; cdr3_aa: CASSYSAGGRYEQYF
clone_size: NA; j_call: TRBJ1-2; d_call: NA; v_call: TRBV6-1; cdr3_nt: TGTGCCAGCACGGCGGGCTACACCTTC; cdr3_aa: CASTAGYTF
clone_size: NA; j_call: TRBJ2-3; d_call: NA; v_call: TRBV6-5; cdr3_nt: TGTGCCAGCAGTTACTCGAACCGGGGGCTTACACACGCGTATTTT; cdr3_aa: CASSYSNRGLTHAYF
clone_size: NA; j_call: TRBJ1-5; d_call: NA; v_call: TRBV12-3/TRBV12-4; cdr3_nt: TGTGCCAGCAGTTTAGTGGCAATCAATCAGCCCCAGCATTTT; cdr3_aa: CASSLVAINQPQHF
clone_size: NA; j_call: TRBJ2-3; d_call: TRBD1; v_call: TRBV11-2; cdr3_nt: TGTGCCAGCAGCTTATCACCGGGACAGAAGTTTTATACGATGGCGTATTTT; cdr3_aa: CASSLSPGQKFYTMAYF
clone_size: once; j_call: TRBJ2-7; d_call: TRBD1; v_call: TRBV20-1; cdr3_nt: TGCAGTGCTATAACCGGGACAGGGCTCTCCGAGCAGTACTTC; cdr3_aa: CSAITGTGLSEQYF
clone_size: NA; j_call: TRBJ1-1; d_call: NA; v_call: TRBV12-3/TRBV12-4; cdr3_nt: TGTGCCAGCAGTTTTCCCCGGACCAACACTTATGCTTTCTTT; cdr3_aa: CASSFPRTNTYAFF
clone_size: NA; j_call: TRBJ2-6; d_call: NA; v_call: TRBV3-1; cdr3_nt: TGTGCCAGCAGCCAGGGAGCAGGGCTCTCTGGGGCCAACGTCCTGACTTTC; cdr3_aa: CASSQGAGLSGANVLTF
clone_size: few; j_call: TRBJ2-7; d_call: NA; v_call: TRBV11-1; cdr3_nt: TGTGCCAGCAGCTTAGCTGGGCCTCCTCACGAGCAGTACTTC; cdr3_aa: CASSLAGPPHEQYF
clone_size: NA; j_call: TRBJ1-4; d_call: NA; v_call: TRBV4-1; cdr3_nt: TGCGCCAGCAGCCAAGATACGGGGGCCGGCAATGAAAAACTGTTTTTT; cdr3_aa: CASSQDTGAGNEKLFF
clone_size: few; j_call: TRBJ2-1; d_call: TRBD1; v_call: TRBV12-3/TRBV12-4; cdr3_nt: TGTGCCAGCAGTCCAGGGACAGGTCTAAATGAGCAGTTCTTC; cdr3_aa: CASSPGTGLNEQFF
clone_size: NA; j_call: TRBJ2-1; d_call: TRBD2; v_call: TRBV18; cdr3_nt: TGTGCCAGCTCCCCTGCGACTAGCGTTCCTACGCCTGGGGATGAGCAGTTCTTC; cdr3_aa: CASSPATSVPTPGDEQFF